Below, 27 T cell receptor beta chains from the same sample are listed, as sequenced in a study of T cells after yellow fever vaccination (dated by TCRdb to about 2019). The treatment or condition label, as the study defines it: live attenuated yellow fever vaccine strain. Library prep was done by 5' RACE. The sequencer listed for this sample is Illumina HiSeq 2500. Starting from the raw public reads, TCRdb applied fastp trimming at Q25, assembled clones with MiXCR and retained in-frame beta chains. Rows are unified per CDR3 protein, each entry keeping the most common DNA and genes. Counted in this sample were approximately 600,000 distinct CDR3 sequences; about 12% of them appeared once. Jointly, the top ten make up about 15% of the sample. The sample was PBMCs, taken on the day of the yellow fever booster vaccination. Source of these receptors: a man aged 30-40 years who received the YFV17D yellow fever vaccine.

V usage is TRBV4-3 and J usage is TRBJ1-4; possibly TRBD1 for D (5 bases). Trimming removed 8 bases at V and 4 bases at J, with 11 bases between. This CDR3 contains 13 residues. CDR1 and CDR2 from the germline V gene are LGHNA and YSLEER. The CDR3 sequence is CASAGRLNEKLFF. In DNA, the CDR3 is TGCGCCAGCGCGGGACGGCTTAATGAAAAACTGTTTTTT.

This clonotype was found a few times. V and J are TRBV20-1 and TRBJ2-6; a possible D gene is TRBD2 (5 bases). V lost 1 base and J lost 0, with 13 bases in between. This CDR3 has 17 residues. Germline V gene data show CDR1 as DFQATT and CDR2 as SNEGSKA (reference sequence). This CDR3 is CSARGDRGHSGANVLTF. Written as DNA, the CDR3 is TGCAGTGCTAGAGGAGATCGGGGTCACTCTGGGGCCAACGTCCTGACTTTC.

This clonotype came up a few times. The rearrangement links TRBV5-1 to TRBJ2-7, with 9 nucleotides matching TRBD1. The V and J ends lost 6 bases and 2 bases, in that order; junction bases with no gene match: 6. CDR3 length equals 14 residues. CDR1 and CDR2 (germline): SGHRS, YFSETQ. CDR3 region: CASTSDRGTYEQYF. In nucleotides, the CDR3 is TGCGCCAGCACCTCAGACAGGGGGACCTACGAGCAGTACTTC.

This clonotype was counted between two and nine times. The rearrangement links TRBV20-1 to TRBJ2-2, with TRBD2 identical over 7 bases. Trimming took 3 bases from V and 2 from J; bases not matched to a gene: 3. This CDR3 has 14 amino acids. Germline CDR1 and CDR2: DFQATT and SNEGSKA (reference sequence). CDR3 nucleotides: TGCAGTGCTAGCTCTAGCGGAAACACCGGGGAGCTGTTTTTT. Its translation: CSASSSGNTGELFF.

This clonotype was found a few times. The chain carries TRBV5-1 and TRBJ2-6; a weak D match, TRBD1 (6 bases). Deletions cut 4 bases from V and 4 bases from J, with 12 bases between. Germline CDR1 and CDR2: SGHRS and YFSETQ. The CDR3 is 15 amino acids. For the CDR3, the DNA is TGCGCCAGCAGCGGGGGACATCCCGGGGCCAACGTCCTGACTTTC. It is translated as CASSGGHPGANVLTF.

The sample holds a few counts of this clonotype. The chain links TRBV4-3 to TRBJ1-5; no clear D. Germline CDR1 is LGHNA and CDR2 is YSLEER. Trimming removed 1 base at V and 0 bases at J, with 10 bases between. The CDR3 totals 16 residues. The CDR3 coding sequence is TGCGCCAGCAGCCAAGGGTCCCCGGGTAGCAATCAGCCCCAGCATTTT. It is translated as CASSQGSPGSNQPQHF.

The V gene is TRBV7-8, the J gene TRBJ1-1; D not resolved. The germline V gene encodes CDR1 SGHVS and CDR2 FQNEAQ. CDR3 size: 16 residues. Trimming took 5 bases from V and 0 from J, leaving 16 bases between them. This chain's CDR3 is CASSPADPRLNTEAFF. Written as DNA, the CDR3 is TGTGCCAGCAGCCCAGCAGACCCCCGGTTGAACACTGAAGCTTTCTTT.

This clonotype was seen only a few times. The V and J genes are TRBV6-1 and TRBJ2-7; 10 bases match TRBD2. CDR1 and CDR2 from the germline V gene are MNHNS and SASEGT. This CDR3 comprises 16 residues. The trim removed 6 bases at V and 0 bases at J, leaving 8 bases unmatched. The chain's CDR3 is CASRAGLAVSSYEQYF. The CDR3 nucleotides read TGTGCCAGCAGAGCAGGACTAGCGGTAAGCTCCTACGAGCAGTACTTC.

This clonotype was found a few times. The CDR3 sequence: CASSPRDRLTNEKLFF. For the CDR3, the DNA is TGTGCCAGCAGCCCCCGGGACCGCCTAACTAATGAAAAACTGTTTTTT. This chain links TRBV11-2 with TRBJ1-4; TRBD1 is a possible D gene (5 bases). Germline loops: CDR1 SGHAT, CDR2 FQNNGV. The V end was cut by 5 bases, the J end by 1 base, with 14 bases between. The CDR3 covers 16 residues.

This chain joins TRBV7-2 and TRBJ2-6; no firm D call. CDR3 length equals 17 residues. The germline gives CDR1 SGHTA, CDR2 FQGNSA. The germline V and J ends were trimmed by 4 bases and 1 base, with 14 bases remaining between them. The DNA for the CDR3 is TGTGCCAGCAGCTCCGCCGGCAGCCTTTCTGGGGCCAACGTCCTGACTTTC. Encoded protein: CASSSAGSLSGANVLTF.

This clonotype was counted a few times. The J gene is TRBJ2-1, the V gene TRBV7-2; D perhaps matches TRBD2 (6 bases). There are 15 residues in the CDR3. Looked up from germline, CDR1 is SGHTA and CDR2 is FQGNSA. Trimming left V 5 bases short and J 7 bases short, with 18 bases between. The CDR3 DNA is TGTGCCAGCAGCGCGAGACCGGGACTGACGAATGAGCAGTTCTTC. It encodes CASSARPGLTNEQFF.

This chain links TRBV11-2 with TRBJ2-7, with 7 bases lining up with TRBD1. Germline CDR1 and CDR2: SGHAT and FQNNGV. The V gene end was trimmed by 10 bases and the J gene end by 4 bases; junction bases not matched to a gene: 7. This CDR3 region has 12 residues. The CDR3 region is CATGQIPYEQYF. The CDR3 DNA reads as TGTGCCACGGGACAGATCCCTTACGAGCAGTACTTC.

This clonotype appeared a few times. The gene calls are TRBV29-1 and TRBJ2-5; 15 nucleotides align to TRBD2. The ends lost 6 bases at V and 2 bases at J; junction bases unmatched: 1. In germline, CDR1 is SQVTM, CDR2 ANQGSEA. This CDR3 region has 14 residues. CDR3 bases: TGCAGCGTCGGACTAGCGGGAGGGCAAGAGACCCAGTACTTC. Translated: CSVGLAGGQETQYF. Full variable domain (outside the CDR3, taken from reference TRBV29-1 and TRBJ2-5): SAVISQKPSRDICQRGTSLTIQCQVDSQVTMMFWYRQQPGQSLTLIATANQGSEATYESGFVIDKFPISRPNLTFSTLTVSNMSPEDSSIYLCSVGLAGGQETQYFGPGTRLLVL.

This clonotype was counted a few times. CDR3 in DNA: TGCAGTGCTAGAGATCAACCGGGGCTAGCGGGAGCAGGTGAGCAGTTCTTC. This codes for CSARDQPGLAGAGEQFF. This chain uses TRBV20-1 with TRBJ2-1; 10 nucleotides line up with TRBD2. Germline V gene lookup returns CDR1 DFQATT and CDR2 SNEGSKA (reference sequence). This CDR3 region has 17 residues. V shed 0 bases and J 9 bases; nucleotides not matched to a gene: 14.

The rearrangement links TRBV29-1 to TRBJ2-5; 9 bases align to TRBD2. V shed 8 bases and J 5 bases; nucleotides not matched to a gene: 6. Germline CDR1 SQVTM, CDR2 ANQGSEA. CDR3 length: 12 amino acids. The CDR3 bases are TGCAGCTCAATAGCGGGAGAGGAGACCCAGTACTTC. This gives the protein CSSIAGEETQYF.

The sample holds a few counts of this clonotype. The gene calls are TRBV18 and TRBJ2-2; D remains unclear. The CDR3 spans 15 residues. Trimming stripped 4 bases from V and 5 bases from J, with 14 bases between. Germline assignment: CDR1 KGHSH and CDR2 LQKENI. The CDR3 protein is CASSQGPPGTGELFF. In DNA, the CDR3 is TGTGCCAGCTCACAAGGACCGCCCGGGACCGGGGAGCTGTTTTTT.

The sample holds many counts of this clonotype. V usage is TRBV28 and J usage is TRBJ2-1; 7 positions agree with TRBD2. CDR1 is MDHEN, CDR2 SYDVKM, per germline. J lost 12 bases, V lost 3 bases, and 8 bases had no gene match. There are 13 residues in the CDR3. The CDR3 region is CASSFWLPGGQFF. As DNA, the CDR3 is TGTGCCAGCAGTTTTTGGCTACCGGGAGGGCAGTTCTTC.

The chain combines TRBV7-2 with TRBJ2-7; TRBD2 is a possible D gene (5 bases). Trimming removed 3 bases from V and 7 bases from J, with 13 bases in between. This CDR3 is built from 13 residues. Germline V gene sequence: CDR1 SGHTA, CDR2 FQGNSA. This CDR3 is CASSFTIRDEQYF. The CDR3, as DNA: TGTGCCAGCAGCTTCACGATCCGGGATGAGCAGTACTTC.

This chain connects TRBV10-3 to TRBJ2-2; 8 nucleotides match TRBD2. CDR3 length: 16 residues. Germline assignment: CDR1 ENHRY and CDR2 SYGVKD. V lost 3 bases, J lost 5 bases, and 8 bases stayed unmatched. CDR3 bases: TGTGCCATCAGTGAAAGAGCGGGAGAGGAAACCGGGGAGCTGTTTTTT. Its translation: CAISERAGEETGELFF.

The chain recombines TRBV29-1 with TRBJ1-2; tentatively, D is TRBD1 (5 bases). V dropped 6 bases and J dropped 2 bases, with 16 bases sitting between them. Germline V gene data show CDR1 as SQVTM and CDR2 as ANQGSEA. The CDR3 contains 14 residues. The CDR3 DNA reads TGCAGCGTGGACGGGGGACCGCTCAACTATGGCTACACCTTC. Its protein product is CSVDGGPLNYGYTF.

This clonotype was counted only a few times. V is TRBV7-2 and J is TRBJ2-1; 7 nucleotides line up with TRBD2. J was trimmed by 6 bases and V by 5 bases; bases with no gene match: 7. The CDR3 runs to 14 residues. Germline V gene sequence: CDR1 SGHTA, CDR2 FQGNSA. CDR3 amino acids: CASSVGGSLNEQFF. The CDR3 DNA reads TGTGCCAGCAGCGTGGGAGGGTCCCTCAATGAGCAGTTCTTC.

The chain couples TRBV18 to TRBJ2-5, with 8 bases aligning to TRBD1. V dropped 0 bases and J dropped 4; count of bases not matched to a gene: 7. Germline V gene sequence: CDR1 KGHSH, CDR2 LQKENI. The CDR3 consists of 16 residues. Written as DNA, the CDR3 is TGTGCCAGCTCACCACCGGGGCAGGGGGCCGGAGAGACCCAGTACTTC. It encodes CASSPPGQGAGETQYF.

This clonotype occurred many times. The V and J genes are TRBV7-2 and TRBJ2-2; D not certain. Deletions cut 5 bases from V and 3 bases from J, with 10 bases between. Germline V gives CDR1 SGHTA, CDR2 FQGNSA. The CDR3 runs 14 residues. The CDR3 region is CASSPGPDTGELFF. The CDR3 bases are TGTGCCAGCAGCCCCGGACCAGACACCGGGGAGCTGTTTTTT.

This clonotype turned up a few times. This chain connects TRBV6-5 to TRBJ1-5, with a weak D call TRBD1 (5 bases). Per germline, CDR1 MNHEY and CDR2 SVGAGI. This CDR3 spans 16 amino acids. Trimming stripped 2 bases from V and 5 bases from J, with 16 bases between. CDR3: CASSYPPGESHQPQHF. The CDR3 nucleotides are TGTGCCAGCAGTTACCCTCCGGGGGAGAGCCATCAGCCCCAGCATTTT.

This clonotype was seen only a few times. The V and J genes are TRBV4-3 and TRBJ1-1; D not certain. This CDR3 is 13 amino acids long. Germline loops: CDR1 LGHNA, CDR2 YSLEER. Trimming shortened V by 1 base and J by 2 bases, and 5 bases separated the two germline ends. This CDR3 reads CASSQGSNTEAFF. CDR3 bases: TGCGCCAGCAGCCAAGGGTCAAACACTGAAGCTTTCTTT.

There are a few counts of this clonotype. This chain uses TRBV9 with TRBJ1-4; perhaps TRBD1 as D (6 bases). The CDR3 runs to 14 residues. Trimming stripped 3 bases from V and 7 bases from J, with 13 bases between. CDR1 SGDLS and CDR2 YYNGEE come from the germline V gene. In DNA form, the CDR3 reads TGTGCCAGCAGCGGCACAGGGAGGGGTGAAAAACTGTTTTTT. It specifies CASSGTGRGEKLFF.

This clonotype showed up just a few times. This chain uses TRBV6-5 with TRBJ2-7; D perhaps matches TRBD2 (6 bases). The CDR3 length is 13 residues. Germline V lookup: CDR1 MNHEY, CDR2 SVGAGI. The V end was cut by 6 bases, the J end by 4 bases, with 13 bases between. The CDR3 region has the DNA TGTGCCAGCAGCGGGGGAGAAGGATACGAGCAGTACTTC. Translating gives CASSGGEGYEQYF.